This T cell receptor beta chain emerged from a study of blood T cells in healthy people across ages. PCR was performed a second time for roughly 7 to 12 cycles using a sample-barcoded 5' primer and a J-beta primer mix. Sequencing yielded, for each sample, at least 2.5 million paired-end reads carrying CDR3. TCRdb reanalysed the 5' RACE reads using MiXCR and keeps one entry per CDR3 protein. The data hold 550,000 to 800,000 distinct CDR3 sequences, with less than 40% observed a single time. The authors drew around 11 milliliters of peripheral blood from each donor. Each sample provided at least 5.5 micrograms of extracted total RNA. The study, taken as a whole, reports: Observed TCR beta diversity showed a strong correlation with the percentage of naive T cells as measured by flow cytometry.

This clonotype was seen more than once but under ten times. The antigen is not known. The receptor's source is a woman aged 80 or over in good health. Sequenced: blood.

The CDR3 loop is CASSQDSLLANYGYTF. In DNA form, the CDR3 reads TGTGCCAGCAGTCAAGACAGTCTGTTAGCTAACTATGGCTACACCTTC. The chain recombines TRBV28 with TRBJ1-2; weak D call: TRBD1 (5 bases). The V end was cut by 5 bases, the J end by 0 bases, with 16 bases between. Germline CDR1 and CDR2: MDHEN and SYDVKM. CDR3 length equals 16 residues.